This TCR beta chain was sequenced for a study of cytomegalovirus exposure and HLA in healthy donors. Whole-study results and caveats: Most of the TCR beta V segments (in an earlier analysis) were productive either about 87% or about 30% of the time. Later findings reportedly placed an Asian-associated ancestry cluster below the roughly 730-donor mean for N-insertions. The study assumed roughly uniform donor sequencing depth for presence/absence analyses. Follow-up analysis later connected one missense variant in DCLRE1C with trimming of TCR beta V- and J-genes.

The germline V gene has CDR1 GTSNPN and CDR2 SVGIG (reference sequence). V was clipped by 4 bases and J by 4 bases; unmatched bases: 7. This CDR3 spans 15 amino acids. Only a few counts were recorded for this clone. The antigen is unknown. PCR employed 60 Vbeta and 13 Jbeta primers. Assay: immunoSEQ multiplex PCR; the TCRdb copy retains only in-frame clones and omits some. The data show about 160,000 clones, around three quarters seen once. The material sequenced was PBMCs. The chain joins TRBV30 to TRBJ2-1; 10 bases line up with TRBD2. The TCR was taken from a man aged 30 to 45 in good health and CMV-seropositive. The CDR3 sequence: CAWTLQAGGYNEQFF. The CDR3 region has the DNA TGTGCCTGGACCTTGCAAGCGGGGGGGTACAATGAGCAGTTCTTC.